This T cell receptor beta chain was captured in a study of blood T cell repertoires in COVID-19 (dated by TCRdb to about 2020). Describing the broader study: The collaborator samples originated in the United States, Italy and Spain and spanned the acute and convalescent phases of COVID-19. The prospective study material was composed of cDNA or gDNA derived from T cells, B-cell-depleted T cells, or PBMCs. The repertoires were made available in a free public database intended to serve as a resource for research on the immune response to SARS-CoV-2. The samples were drawn from two sources: the first 160 participants of the ongoing ImmuneRACE study, and about 1,300 subjects contributed by 6 global collaborators. Where available, HLA class I and class II types were taken from metadata supplied by the sample provider and were not determined by assay-based typing. Sample metadata almost always included a de-identified subject ID, COVID-19 status, age in years and sex. Subjects who had been exposed to COVID-19, were actively infected with it, or had recovered from it provided the deeply sampled blood TCRbeta repertoires that made up the dataset.

A note on this clone: This clone's antigen is unknown. It has no much larger one-base neighbor in the sample; base qualities were not kept.

The CDR3, cysteine through phenylalanine, is 16 amino acids long. Only CDR3 DNA remains: 48 bases, in frame from the first base. Based on the germline V gene, the CDR1 and CDR2 sequences are MNHEY and SVGEGT. V and J lose 3 bases and 7 bases, and a span of 21 bases separates them. The collaborating institutions used their own protocols to collect whole blood in K2EDTA tubes. For TCRbeta analysis, collaborator samples were shipped as frozen whole blood, as isolated PBMCs, or as DNA extracted from either sample type. The paper's findings and limits, for the study overall: How much clinical and demographic metadata was included differed by source and by participant, and the metadata was provided uncurated.

TCRbeta CDR3 regions were amplified from genomic DNA by means of the immunoSEQ Assay, a bias-controlled multiplex PCR. As for the original processing: Within the assay, amplification of reference gene primers was used to estimate how many nucleated cells each sample contained. Sequence reads were collapsed and filtered to measure the absolute abundance of every unique TCRbeta CDR3 rearrangement. For each sample, productive Simpson clonality was calculated by taking the square root of Simpson's diversity index across productive rearrangements. Here the immuneACCESS table is served through TCRdb, limited to in-frame sequences with V and J called. Missing clones are a known gap in these copies; in checked studies unresolved V genes cover under half, and the rest lacks a known reason. That table is the source of V, J and clone size, and D and trimming were worked out from the DNA. Here the sample has 80,000 to 95,000 clones; approximately 86% occur a single time. Jointly, the top ten make up 12% of the sample.

The origin of this receptor is a human donor in a cohort sampled during active COVID-19. Sequencing input: peripheral blood. The chain was built from TRBV6-2 or TRBV6-3 and TRBJ1-1, with TRBD1 perhaps the D gene, on 6 matching bases. The CDR3 protein: CASSYPGWTVVSEAFF. At the DNA level, the sequence is TGTGCCAGCAGTTATCCGGGGTGGACAGTCGTCAGTGAAGCTTTCTTT.